Below, 10 T cell receptor beta chains from the same sample are listed, as sequenced in a study of cytomegalovirus exposure and HLA in healthy donors. A multiplex PCR was run with 60 Vbeta primers and 13 Jbeta primers. Repertoires were generated with immunoSEQ multiplex PCR, while TCRdb's copy carries only in-frame clones and drops some. The sample has about 180,000 clones; 75% to 85% are singletons. Sequenced input: PBMCs. The receptors derive from a girl between 2 and 10 years old in good health and CMV-seropositive.

The rearrangement links TRBV7-6 to TRBJ2-7, with 7 bases lining up with TRBD1. Trimming at V came to 6 bases and at J to 6 bases, leaving 11 bases not matched to a gene. CDR1 SGHVS and CDR2 FNYEAQ come from the germline V gene. This CDR3 is built from 14 residues. CDR3 nucleotide sequence: TGTGCCAGCAGACCCGGGACAGAGCCCCTCGAGCAGTACTTC. It encodes CASRPGTEPLEQYF. The full variable domain, completed using reference TRBV7-6 and TRBJ2-7, is GAGVSQSPRYKVTKRGQDVALRCDPISGHVSLYWYRQALGQGPEFLTYFNYEAQQDKSGLPNDRFSAERPEGSISTLTIQRTEQRDSAMYRCASRPGTEPLEQYFGPGTRLTVT.

In its sample, this clone was seen a few times. The gene calls are TRBV5-1 and TRBJ2-6; D is unresolved. The CDR3 has 15 residues. Trimming shortened V by 2 bases and J by 2 bases, and 8 bases separated the two germline ends. Looked up from germline, CDR1 is SGHRS and CDR2 is YFSETQ. The CDR3, as DNA: TGCGCCAGCAGCTTACGAGGTACTGGGGCCAACGTCCTGACTTTC. It is translated as CASSLRGTGANVLTF.

The V and J genes are TRBV4-1 and TRBJ2-7; perhaps TRBD2 as D (6 bases). From germline, CDR1 is MGHRA and CDR2 YSYEKL. The CDR3 extends over 14 amino acids. Trimming pared 5 bases from V and 9 bases from J, leaving 20 bases between. CDR3 DNA: TGCGCCAGCAGCAAGCCCCCCGAAGAGGGAGGGCAGTACTTC. Its protein product is CASSKPPEEGGQYF.

The chain has TRBV12-5 and TRBJ2-3; 14 bases agree with TRBD2. Trimming at V came to 0 bases and at J to 3 bases, leaving 11 bases not matched to a gene. The CDR3 is 20 amino acids. Germline CDR1 reads LGHNT; CDR2 reads FRNRAP. CDR3 region: CASGLVGFGTSGRITDTQYF. DNA of the CDR3: TGTGCTAGTGGTTTGGTAGGCTTTGGGACTAGCGGGAGAATAACAGATACGCAGTATTTT.

The V and J genes are TRBV6-1 and TRBJ1-2; D remains unclear. CDR3 size: 13 residues. With 6 bases removed from V and 0 bases from J, the gap between germline ends came to 8 bases. CDR1 is MNHNS and CDR2 is SASEGT in the germline V gene. The CDR3 reads CASREQSNYGYTF. The CDR3 region has the DNA TGTGCCAGCAGGGAACAGTCTAACTATGGCTACACCTTC.

The chain joins TRBV6-1 to TRBJ2-5, with TRBD2 identical over 8 bases. TRBJ2-7 explains the end of the DNA better; the J call may be wrong. The germline V gene has CDR1 MNHNS and CDR2 SASEGT. This CDR3 region has 14 residues. CDR3 in DNA: TGTGCCAGCAGTACGGAGAGCGGGGGTTACGAGCAGTACTTC. It translates to CASSTESGGYEQYF.

This sequence joins TRBV7-3 and TRBJ2-1, with 10 bases identical to TRBD2. V was pared by 4 bases and J by 6 bases, with 15 bases of the junction left unmatched. Germline values: CDR1 SGHTA, CDR2 FQGTGA. This CDR3 comprises 18 residues. The CDR3 coding sequence is TGTGCCAGCAGCTCAACGTCCCCCCCTAGCGGGAGATGCAATGAGCAGTTCTTC. Protein: CASSSTSPPSGRCNEQFF. Supplemented by reference TRBV7-3 and TRBJ2-1, the full variable domain reads GAGVSQTPSNKVTEKGKYVELRCDPISGHTALYWYRQSLGQGPEFLIYFQGTGAADDSGLPNDRFFAVRPEGSVSTLKIQRTERGDSAVYLCASSSTSPPSGRCNEQFFGPGTRLTVL.

The chain carries TRBV6-6 and TRBJ1-4, with TRBD1 matching over 10 bases. This CDR3 is built from 16 residues. V dropped 0 bases and J dropped 8; count of bases not matched to a gene: 6. The germline CDR1 and CDR2 sequences are MNHNY and SVGAGI (reference sequence). The DNA of the CDR3 is TGTGCCAGCAGTTACTCGGGGGGGACAGGGGTAGAAAAACTGTTTTTT. As protein: CASSYSGGTGVEKLFF.

The V gene is TRBV5-1, the J gene TRBJ2-2; 12 bases align to TRBD2. Looked up from germline, CDR1 is SGHRS and CDR2 is YFSETQ. The V segment lost 6 bases and the J segment 2 bases; nucleotides outside the gene matches: 2. This CDR3 spans 15 amino acids. DNA for the CDR3: TGCGCCAGCATGGGACTAGCGGGCAACACCGGGGAGCTGTTTTTT. It specifies CASMGLAGNTGELFF.

The rearrangement links TRBV11-1 to TRBJ2-7; D might be TRBD1 (6 bases). The ends were cut back, 2 bases at V and 4 bases at J, with 18 bases in the middle. The germline V gene has CDR1 SGHAT and CDR2 FQDESV (reference sequence). The CDR3 length is 16 residues. The CDR3 here is CASSLKGDIPTYEQYF. CDR3 DNA sequence: TGTGCCAGCAGCTTAAAAGGGGACATACCCACTTACGAGCAGTACTTC.